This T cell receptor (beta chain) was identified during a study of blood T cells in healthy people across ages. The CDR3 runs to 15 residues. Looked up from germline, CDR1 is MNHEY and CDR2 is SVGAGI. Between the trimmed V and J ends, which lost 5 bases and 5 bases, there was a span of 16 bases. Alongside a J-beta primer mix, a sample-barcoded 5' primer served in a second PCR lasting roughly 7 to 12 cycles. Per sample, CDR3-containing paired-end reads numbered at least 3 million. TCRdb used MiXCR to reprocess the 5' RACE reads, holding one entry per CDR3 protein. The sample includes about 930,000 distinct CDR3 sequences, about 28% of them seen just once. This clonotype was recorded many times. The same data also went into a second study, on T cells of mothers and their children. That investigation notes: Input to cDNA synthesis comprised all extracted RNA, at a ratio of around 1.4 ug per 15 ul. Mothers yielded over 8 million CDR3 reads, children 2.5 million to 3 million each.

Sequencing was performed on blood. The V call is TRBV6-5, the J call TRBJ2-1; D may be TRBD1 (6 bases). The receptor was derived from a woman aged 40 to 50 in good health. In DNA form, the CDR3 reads TGTGCCAGCAGTACGGGACAAACCCGTCACAATGAGCAGTTCTTC. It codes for CASSTGQTRHNEQFF.